This entry concerns a single TCR beta chain. The data belong to a study of PD-L1 blockade in urothelial cancer. Time point defined: pretreatment peripheral blood. Trimming took 4 bases from V and 4 from J, leaving 11 bases between them. Per germline, CDR1 SGHRS and CDR2 YFSETQ. The CDR3 extends over 13 amino acids. Libraries were prepared by immunoSEQ multiplex PCR; TCRdb keeps only in-frame clonotypes and omits some of them. Of about 63,000 clones in the sample, around 81% were seen once. The chain has TRBV5-1 and TRBJ2-5, with D maybe TRBD2 (7 bases). This TCR derives from a man between 65 and 85 years old with urothelial cancer. This specimen consisted of PBMCs, obtained around atezolizumab (anti-PD-L1) treatment. CDR3 sequence: CASSQRGGETQYF. CDR3 DNA sequence: TGCGCCAGCAGCCAGAGGGGGGGAGAGACCCAGTACTTC.